The clone carrying this TCR beta chain was seen just once. This sample's RNA came from whole unsorted tissue. Distant lung tissue was collected more than 3 cm away from the tumor edge. The data derive from a study of tumor and adjacent non-tumor tissue in lung cancer. TCRbeta libraries were built with three rounds of nested PCR, modified from ARM-PCR. Via MiXCR, TCRdb re-called the multiplex PCR reads, giving one row per CDR3 protein. This table has over 100,000 distinct CDR3 sequences, 62% appearing once. The germline V and J ends were trimmed by 9 bases and 13 bases, with 25 bases remaining between them. CDR1 and CDR2 (germline): MNHEY, SVGEGT. The CDR3 is 14 residues long.

V gene TRBV6-2 or TRBV6-3 combines with J gene TRBJ1-5; D may be TRBD1 (5 bases). The TCR sequence derives from a man aged 55 to 69 with non-small cell lung cancer. Sequencing was done on a sample of distant non-tumor lung tissue. The CDR3 coding sequence is TGTGCCAGTAGTGCTGCAGGGAGCAATCGGCCTCAGCATTTT. It yields the protein CASSAAGSNRPQHF.